The entry below gives a single T cell receptor (beta chain) sequence along with its context. The J segment lost 5 bases and the V segment lost 1 base, leaving 4 bases of the junction unmatched. The CDR3 runs to 14 residues. CDR1 MDHEN and CDR2 SYDVKM come from the germline V gene. These data come from a study of blood T cell repertoires in COVID-19. Background on the study: T cells, B-cell-depleted T cells, or PBMCs supplied cDNA or gDNA.

Produced via immunoSEQ multiplex PCR; TCRdb's table is partial and in-frame only. The repertoire holds fewer than 85,000 clones, with 79% as singletons. This clonotype was sampled from a man between 60 and 70 years old with active or convalescent COVID-19. The specimen sequenced was peripheral blood. This chain joins TRBV28 and TRBJ1-1, with 7 bases lining up with TRBD1. The CDR3 loop reads CASSLFRGRTEAFF. The CDR3, as DNA: TGTGCCAGCAGTTTATTTAGGGGGCGGACTGAAGCTTTCTTT.